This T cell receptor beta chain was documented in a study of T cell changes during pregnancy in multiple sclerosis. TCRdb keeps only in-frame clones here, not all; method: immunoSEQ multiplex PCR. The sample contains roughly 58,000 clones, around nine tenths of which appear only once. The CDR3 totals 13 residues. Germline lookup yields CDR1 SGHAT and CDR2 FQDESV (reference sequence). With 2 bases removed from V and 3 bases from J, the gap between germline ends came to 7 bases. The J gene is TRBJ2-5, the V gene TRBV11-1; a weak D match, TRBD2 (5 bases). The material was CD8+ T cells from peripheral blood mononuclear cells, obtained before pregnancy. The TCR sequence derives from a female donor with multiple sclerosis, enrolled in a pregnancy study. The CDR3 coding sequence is TGTGCCAGCAGCTTAATCGGGGAAGAGACCCAGTACTTC. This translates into CASSLIGEETQYF.